This is a list of T cell receptor beta chains from one sample in a study of CD8+CD57+ T cells in acquired aplastic anemia. Using its own MiXCR run on the reads, TCRdb lists one record per CDR3 protein. The sample yields 210,000 or so distinct CDR3 sequences, around 50% seen once. Sequencing was carried out using sorted CD4+, CD8+, or CD8+CD57+ T cells (not recorded which) from PBMCs. Every receptor here comes from a human donor with aplastic anemia. Each CDR3 is given with its conserved first and last residue. Fields, in order: clone size, D gene, J gene, V gene, CDR3 DNA, CDR3 protein. A D gene is named only where the DNA matches it firmly. Clone sizes are given selectively: once, few, many, or a class where the clone is expanded.

NA | TRBD1 | TRBJ1-6 | TRBV7-9 | TGTGCCAGCAGAAGACCAGGGGGCGGCGGGAGTTCACCCCTCCACTTT | CASRRPGGGGSSPLHF
NA | NA | TRBJ2-7 | TRBV5-1 | TGCGCCAGCAGCTTGGACTGGAACTACGAGCAGTACTTC | CASSLDWNYEQYF
many | NA | TRBJ2-7 | TRBV7-8 | TGTGCCAGCAGCGGACAGAGCTCCTACGAGCAGTACTTC | CASSGQSSYEQYF
many | NA | TRBJ2-5 | TRBV20-1 | TGCAGTGCTAGAGGACTAGTAGAGACCCAGTACTTC | CSARGLVETQYF
NA | TRBD2 | TRBJ2-2 | TRBV9 | TGTGCCAGCAGCGCGTCTAGCGGCGCGAACACCGGGGAGCTGTTTTTT | CASSASSGANTGELFF
many | NA | TRBJ1-5 | TRBV2 | TGTGCCAGCACGGTAGGGGTCCGCCAGCCCCAGCATTTT | CASTVGVRQPQHF
NA | TRBD1 | TRBJ1-4 | TRBV20-1 | TGCAGTGCCAGCAGAGCGACAGGGGACAATGAAAAACTGTTTTTT | CSASRATGDNEKLFF
few | TRBD1 | TRBJ2-7 | TRBV24-1 | TGTGCCACCAGTGCCCCCGGGACAGGGGGAGTCGAGCAGTACTTC | CATSAPGTGGVEQYF
NA | NA | TRBJ2-7 | TRBV7-2 | TGTGCCAGCAGCCAGCGGGTCCTACTCGAGCAGTACTTC | CASSQRVLLEQYF
NA | NA | TRBJ2-3 | TRBV7-2 | TGTGCCAGCAGCTTCAAGAAGGATACGCAGTATTTT | CASSFKKDTQYF
many | TRBD2 | TRBJ2-1 | TRBV20-1 | TGCAGTGCTAGAGACGGGGACTACGAATACAATGAGCAGTTCTTC | CSARDGDYEYNEQFF
many | TRBD2 | TRBJ2-3 | TRBV12-3/TRBV12-4 | TGTGCCAGCAGCCCGAGCGGGGGCACAGATACGCAGTATTTT | CASSPSGGTDTQYF
few | NA | TRBJ2-4 | TRBV6-1 | TGTGCCAGCAGTGAATTCTGGGAATCCAAAAACATTCAGTACTTC | CASSEFWESKNIQYF
NA | NA | TRBJ2-5 | TRBV7-9 | TGTGCCAGCAGCTTAGGAGGACTAAGGGAGACCCAGTACTTC | CASSLGGLRETQYF
NA | TRBD1 | TRBJ1-2 | TRBV2 | TGTGCCAGAGACAGGGTCAGAGGCTGCACCTTC | CARDRVRGCTF
many | TRBD1 | TRBJ2-7 | TRBV20-1 | TGCAGTGCCACCAGACAGGGGATATTCTACGAGCAGTACTTC | CSATRQGIFYEQYF
many | NA | TRBJ1-5 | TRBV20-1 | TGCAGTGCTAGATCTGACAATAGCAATCAGCCCCAGCATTTT | CSARSDNSNQPQHF
NA | NA | TRBJ2-6 | TRBV6-2/TRBV6-3 | TGTGCCAGCAGCTCCGGCTTATCCGGGGCCAACGTCCTGACTTTC | CASSSGLSGANVLTF
many | NA | TRBJ1-5 | TRBV2 | TGTGCCAGCAGTGAACCCTTCCAGGGTCAATGGGTCAATCAGCCCCAGCATTTT | CASSEPFQGQWVNQPQHF
NA | NA | TRBJ2-1 | TRBV10-3 | TGTGCCATCAGTGTCGCCAGTTCCGCCCTTTACAATGAGCAGTTCTTC | CAISVASSALYNEQFF
NA | TRBD2 | TRBJ2-5 | TRBV7-2 | TGTGCCAGCAGCTTAGTCGGGGGGGTTACTCGGGAGACCCAGTACTTC | CASSLVGGVTRETQYF
NA | NA | TRBJ2-5 | TRBV2 | NA | CASSGQISYNEQFFGPGETQYF
NA | NA | TRBJ1-1 | TRBV15 | TGTGCCACCAGCAGACGGGACATAGAAGCTTTCTTT | CATSRRDIEAFF
NA | TRBD1 | TRBJ1-6 | TRBV28 | TGTGCCAGCAGTTTCGTTGACAGGGACAATTCACCCCTCCACTTT | CASSFVDRDNSPLHF
many | NA | TRBJ2-7 | TRBV5-1 | TGCGCCAGCAGCTTGGAAGCAGGGGCGACCTACGAGCAGTACTTC | CASSLEAGATYEQYF
NA | NA | TRBJ2-1 | TRBV6-1 | TGTGCCAGCAGTTCCAATGAGCAGTTCTTC | CASSSNEQFF
NA | TRBD1 | TRBJ1-3 | TRBV25-1 | TGTGCCAGCAGTGACCCACAGGGGGCGGAAAACACCATATATTTT | CASSDPQGAENTIYF
NA | NA | TRBJ2-3 | TRBV20-1 | TGCAGTGCTAGAGAAGGGGGGGCGGATGAGCAGTATTTT | CSAREGGADEQYF
few | TRBD1 | TRBJ2-3 | TRBV2 | TGTGCCAGCAGTGAAGGGACAGGGATGGCAGATACGCAGTATTTT | CASSEGTGMADTQYF
NA | NA | TRBJ1-2 | TRBV15 | TGTGCCACCAGCAGACAGGGAGAAGCTAACTATGGCTACACCTTC | CATSRQGEANYGYTF
many | TRBD1 | TRBJ1-1 | TRBV19 | TGTGCCAGTAGTGTTGGACAGGGAGACACTGAAGCTTTCTTT | CASSVGQGDTEAFF